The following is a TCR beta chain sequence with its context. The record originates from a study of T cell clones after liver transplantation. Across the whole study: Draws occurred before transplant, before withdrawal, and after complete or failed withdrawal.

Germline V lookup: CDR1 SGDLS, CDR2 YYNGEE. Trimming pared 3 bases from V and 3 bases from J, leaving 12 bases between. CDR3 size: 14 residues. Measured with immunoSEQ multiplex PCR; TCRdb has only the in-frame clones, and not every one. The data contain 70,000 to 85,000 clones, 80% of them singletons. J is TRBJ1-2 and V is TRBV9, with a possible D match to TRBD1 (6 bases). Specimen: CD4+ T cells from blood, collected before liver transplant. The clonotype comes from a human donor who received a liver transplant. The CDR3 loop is CASSALQGDYGYTF. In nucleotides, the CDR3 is TGTGCCAGCAGCGCCCTACAGGGAGACTATGGCTACACCTTC.